This TCR beta chain was sequenced in a study of T cell repertoires in cytomegalovirus infection. The J segment lost 0 bases and the V segment lost 6 bases, leaving 14 bases of the junction unmatched. This CDR3 has 17 residues. The germline gives CDR1 LNHDA, CDR2 SQIVND (reference sequence). Study-wide results and limits: Accumulated public TCR beta family frequency recognized individuals carrying CMV together with the relevant HLA.

This clonotype was seen more than once but under ten times. Its antigen is still unknown. TCRdb reprocessed the reads via MiXCR and lists one record per CDR3 protein. Here the sample spans some 68,000 distinct CDR3 sequences, approximately 22% being singletons. The sequencing input was PBMCs, sequenced either directly or after in vitro stimulation (not recorded which). The TCR was taken from a human donor in good health (CMV status not recorded). Some clones in this sample may be carry-over from other donors' samples. The chain employs TRBV19 and TRBJ2-7, with 7 positions matching TRBD1. CDR3 in amino acids: CASSASWDSFSSYEQYF. CDR3 bases: TGTGCCAGTAGCGCGTCGTGGGACAGCTTCAGCTCCTACGAGCAGTACTTC.